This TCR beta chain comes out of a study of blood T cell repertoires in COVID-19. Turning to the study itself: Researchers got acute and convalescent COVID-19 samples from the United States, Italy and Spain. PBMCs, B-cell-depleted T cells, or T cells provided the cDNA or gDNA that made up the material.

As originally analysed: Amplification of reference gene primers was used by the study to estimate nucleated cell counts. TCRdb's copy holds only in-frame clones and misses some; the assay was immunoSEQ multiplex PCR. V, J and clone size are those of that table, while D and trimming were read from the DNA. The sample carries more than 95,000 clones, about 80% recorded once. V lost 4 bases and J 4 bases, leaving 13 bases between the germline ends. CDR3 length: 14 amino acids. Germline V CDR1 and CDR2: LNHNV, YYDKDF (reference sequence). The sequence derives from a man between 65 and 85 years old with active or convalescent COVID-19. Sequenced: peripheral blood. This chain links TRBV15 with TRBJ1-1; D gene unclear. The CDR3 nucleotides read TGTGCCACCAGCACGGAGACGCTCGGCACTGAAGCTTTCTTT. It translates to CATSTETLGTEAFF.